Listed below are T cell receptor beta chains from one sample, sequenced in a study of cytomegalovirus exposure and HLA in healthy donors. The data were produced by immunoSEQ multiplex PCR, yet TCRdb's version contains in-frame clones alone and is incomplete. The data contain under 300,000 clones, around 86% of them seen just once; the ten biggest clones take up around 3.7%. Source material: PBMCs. The receptors originated from a man between 40 and 49 years old in good health and CMV-seropositive. The CDR3 runs from the conserved cysteine through the conserved F or W. Fields, in order: clone size, J gene, D gene, V gene, CDR3 protein, CDR3 DNA. The D gene is left open where the match is weak. Some rows have no size entry. The others give once, few or many, or a class for an expanded clone.

clone size: .
J gene: TRBJ1-5
D gene: TRBD1
V gene: TRBV19
CDR3 protein: CASSPGTVSNQPQHF
CDR3 DNA: TGTGCCAGTAGTCCCGGGACAGTAAGCAATCAGCCCCAGCATTTT

clone size: few
J gene: TRBJ2-7
D gene: TRBD1
V gene: TRBV18
CDR3 protein: CASSPTGGDDEQYF
CDR3 DNA: TGTGCCAGCTCACCTACAGGGGGTGACGACGAGCAGTACTTC

clone size: .
J gene: TRBJ2-7
D gene: TRBD2
V gene: TRBV7-9
CDR3 protein: CASSSSGSSYEQYF
CDR3 DNA: TGTGCCAGCAGCTCCAGCGGGAGCTCCTACGAGCAGTACTTC

clone size: .
J gene: TRBJ1-2
D gene: .
V gene: TRBV5-6
CDR3 protein: CASSPTVNYGYTF
CDR3 DNA: TGTGCCAGCAGCCCCACAGTAAACTATGGCTACACCTTC

clone size: .
J gene: TRBJ2-1
D gene: TRBD2
V gene: TRBV7-8
CDR3 protein: CASSLVGLAGSYNEQFF
CDR3 DNA: TGTGCCAGCAGCTTGGTCGGACTAGCGGGTTCCTACAATGAGCAGTTCTTC

clone size: .
J gene: TRBJ1-2
D gene: .
V gene: TRBV30
CDR3 protein: CAWSVAPNYGYTF
CDR3 DNA: TGTGCCTGGAGTGTCGCGCCTAACTATGGCTACACCTTC

clone size: .
J gene: TRBJ2-1
D gene: TRBD1
V gene: TRBV15
CDR3 protein: CATGSTGTGELYNEQFF
CDR3 DNA: TGTGCCACCGGCTCCACAGGGACAGGGGAGTTGTACAATGAGCAGTTCTTC

clone size: .
J gene: TRBJ2-1
D gene: .
V gene: TRBV5-1
CDR3 protein: CASSLERQQDIEQFF
CDR3 DNA: TGCGCCAGCAGCTTGGAGAGGCAACAGGACATAGAGCAGTTCTTC

clone size: .
J gene: TRBJ1-4
D gene: TRBD1
V gene: TRBV15
CDR3 protein: CATSTGQGDEKLFF
CDR3 DNA: TGTGCCACCAGCACCGGACAGGGGGATGAAAAACTGTTTTTT

clone size: .
J gene: TRBJ1-4
D gene: TRBD1
V gene: TRBV5-1
CDR3 protein: CASSPRQGTTNEKLFF
CDR3 DNA: TGCGCCAGCAGCCCCAGACAGGGGACCACTAATGAAAAACTGTTTTTT

clone size: .
J gene: TRBJ2-2
D gene: .
V gene: TRBV7-3
CDR3 protein: CASTFWSRDTANTGELFF
CDR3 DNA: TGTGCCAGCACCTTCTGGTCTCGGGACACGGCGAACACCGGGGAGCTGTTTTTT

clone size: once
J gene: TRBJ2-1
D gene: TRBD1
V gene: TRBV29-1
CDR3 protein: CSVEAGTGNNEQFF
CDR3 DNA: TGCAGCGTAGAAGCCGGGACAGGGAACAATGAGCAGTTCTTC

clone size: .
J gene: TRBJ2-2
D gene: .
V gene: TRBV28
CDR3 protein: CASSLLTDTGELFF
CDR3 DNA: TGTGCCAGCAGTTTATTGACAGATACCGGGGAGCTGTTTTTT

clone size: .
J gene: TRBJ2-7
D gene: .
V gene: TRBV2
CDR3 protein: CASTTGTRGGLYEQYF
CDR3 DNA: TGTGCCAGCACTACCGGGACTAGAGGGGGCCTATACGAGCAGTACTTC

clone size: .
J gene: TRBJ1-1
D gene: .
V gene: TRBV6-6
CDR3 protein: CASSYSQNTEAFF
CDR3 DNA: TGTGCCAGCAGTTATAGCCAGAACACTGAAGCTTTCTTT